The clone carrying this T cell receptor (beta chain) was seen many times. The antigen remains unidentified. MiXCR, applied by TCRdb to the reads, yields one record per CDR3 protein. The data contain roughly 990,000 distinct CDR3 sequences, approximately 30% of them singletons. The data derive from a study of T cell repertoires in cytomegalovirus infection. About the research overall: Well-studied HLA-B-restricted CMV epitopes were used in the study alongside recently identified HLA-C-restricted ones. Public TCR beta signatures provided an indication of both CMV infection and a matching HLA type. Study-level results: Carriers of CMV and the relevant HLA type were discriminated by public TCR beta frequency. Ex vivo, HLA-C-restricted CMV-specific TCR beta clonotypes prevailed over the rest of the response.

The sequence derives from a human donor in good health (CMV status not recorded). Some clones in this sample may be carry-over from other donors' samples. Specimen: cultured CD8+ T cells from PBMCs, collected from culture after CMV antigen stimulation.

The CDR3 nucleotides are TGTGCCAGCAGCTTAGCAGGGTCGGGTACGCAGTATTTT. As protein: CASSLAGSGTQYF. The rearrangement uses TRBV7-6 and TRBJ2-3; no firm D call. Germline V gene sequence: CDR1 SGHVS, CDR2 FNYEAQ. Deletions cut 0 bases from V and 8 bases from J, with 9 bases between. The CDR3 has 13 amino acids.